These T cell receptor beta chains were read from a single sample in a study of blood T cells in healthy people across ages. TCRdb re-analysed the 5' RACE reads in MiXCR, keeping a single row per CDR3 protein. The table has 600,000 or so distinct CDR3 sequences, less than 35% seen once; the top ten hold around 14%. The sample consisted of blood. These receptors came from an elderly woman in good health. Each CDR3 is given with its conserved first and last residue. The D gene is left open where the match is weak. The size field is filled for only some rows; it gives once, few, many or a size class.

clone_size	v_call	d_call	j_call	cdr3_nt	cdr3_aa
.	TRBV9	TRBD1	TRBJ1-5	TGTGCCAGCAGCGCCCAGGGGGTTTGGGGACAGCCCCAGCATTTT	CASSAQGVWGQPQHF
many	TRBV7-7	.	TRBJ2-2	TGTGCCAGCAGCCCAGAGTCGTGGCCGCACGATGGGGAGCTGTTTTTT	CASSPESWPHDGELFF
many	TRBV11-2	TRBD2	TRBJ2-1	TGTGCCAGCAGCTTAGAAGGCGGGGGGAATTACAATGAGCAGTTCTTC	CASSLEGGGNYNEQFF
few	TRBV7-2	.	TRBJ1-3	TGTGCCAGCAGCTTAGCGGGGGGAGGCTCTGGAAACACCATATATTTT	CASSLAGGGSGNTIYF
many	TRBV10-3	TRBD2	TRBJ2-1	TGTGCCACCGGGACTAGCCATTCAGATGAGCAGTTCTTC	CATGTSHSDEQFF
many	TRBV7-2	TRBD1	TRBJ1-6	TGTGCCAGCAGCTTAGTAGCACAGGGGGGTCATTCACCCCTCCACTTT	CASSLVAQGGHSPLHF
many	TRBV24-1	.	TRBJ2-3	TGTGCCACCAGTGATTTGCTGCAGGCAGGAGATACGCAGTATTTT	CATSDLLQAGDTQYF
few	TRBV7-6	.	TRBJ2-7	TGTGCCAGCAGCTTAGCTACGGGGTCCGAGCAGTACTTC	CASSLATGSEQYF
many	TRBV5-1	TRBD1	TRBJ2-1	TGCGCCAGCAGCAGAGCCGGGACAGGGGCCCATGAGCAGTTCTTC	CASSRAGTGAHEQFF
.	TRBV7-2	.	TRBJ2-5	TGTGCCAGCAGCTTAGAGAGCATTTGGGAGACCCAGTACTTC	CASSLESIWETQYF
.	TRBV7-2	.	TRBJ1-3	TGTGCCAGCAGCTTAGACCCGAAGCCTGGAAACACCATATATTTT	CASSLDPKPGNTIYF
once	TRBV19	TRBD1	TRBJ2-5	TGTGCCAGTAGTATAGGACAGGGGGCTGAGACCCAGTACTTC	CASSIGQGAETQYF
.	TRBV4-3	.	TRBJ1-2	TGCGCCAGCATCCAAGTCCCATCTAACTATGGCTACACCTTC	CASIQVPSNYGYTF
few	TRBV20-1	TRBD1	TRBJ2-7	TGCAGTGCTAGTGGGACAGAGATCTGCGAGCAGTACTTC	CSASGTEICEQYF
many	TRBV9	TRBD1	TRBJ2-4	TGTGCCAGCAGCCCCAGGGACAGGGGAGGGATTCAGTACTTC	CASSPRDRGGIQYF
many	TRBV2	.	TRBJ2-4	TGTGCCGGGAGCCTTTGGGGGAACATTCAGTACTTC	CAGSLWGNIQYF
.	TRBV6-2/TRBV6-3	TRBD2	TRBJ2-1	TGTGCCAGCAGGCTCGCGGGGGGGCCGGGGAATGAGCAGTTCTTC	CASRLAGGPGNEQFF
.	TRBV7-2	.	TRBJ2-5	TGTGCCGGCAATCGAGGGGATGGAGAGACCCAGTACTTC	CAGNRGDGETQYF
many	TRBV7-2	.	TRBJ2-1	TGTGCCAGCAGCACAGGGCTAGCGATAGGGGATGAGCAGTTCTTC	CASSTGLAIGDEQFF
many	TRBV7-9	TRBD1	TRBJ2-5	TGTGCCAGCAGCCTAGACAGGGGCAAACAAGAGACCCAGTACTTC	CASSLDRGKQETQYF
.	TRBV7-8	TRBD2	TRBJ2-1	TGTGCCAGCTGCAGACTAGCGGGAGGGCCGGAGTACAATGAGCAGTTCTTC	CASCRLAGGPEYNEQFF
many	TRBV4-2	.	TRBJ1-2	TGTGCCAGCAGCCACCCCAACGGCGGGAATAACTATGGCTACACCTTC	CASSHPNGGNNYGYTF